A selection of T cell receptor beta chains follows, all from one sample in a study of radiotherapy plus CTLA-4 blockade in lung cancer. Generated by immunoSEQ multiplex PCR, the TCRdb table keeps only in-frame clones and is missing some. The table records approximately 89,000 clones, around 81% of them present only once. The material was peripheral blood, obtained from a patient treated with radiotherapy plus ipilimumab. The receptors shown here come from a human donor with non-small cell lung cancer who had a partial response to radiotherapy plus ipilimumab. Some clones in this sample may be carry-over from other donors' samples. The CDR3 runs from the conserved cysteine through the conserved F or W. The D gene is left open where the match is weak. Expanded clones get a size class; other rows say once, few or many, or leave the size out.

j_gene	abundance	v_gene	d_gene	CDR3nt	CDR3aa
TRBJ1-2	.	TRBV5-1	TRBD1	TGCGCCAGCAGCTCGGGACAGGAGAAAGACTATGGCTACACCTTC	CASSSGQEKDYGYTF
TRBJ2-5	.	TRBV19	TRBD2	TGTGCCAGTAGCGGAGGACTAGACCAAGAGACCCAGTACTTC	CASSGGLDQETQYF
TRBJ2-1	.	TRBV28	TRBD1	TGTGCCAGCAGTTTATCTTCTTCGACAGGGGATGAGCAGTTCTTC	CASSLSSSTGDEQFF
TRBJ1-5	.	TRBV5-1	.	TGCGCCAGCAGCCTGCTACCGTCTCAGCCCCAGCATTTT	CASSLLPSQPQHF
TRBJ1-1	.	TRBV27	TRBD1	TGTGCCAGCAGTTTCAGGGGGGTTGGGAACACTGAAGCTTTCTTT	CASSFRGVGNTEAFF
TRBJ2-7	few	TRBV7-9	.	TGTGCCAGCGGGGGCAGGACCTACGAGCAGTACTTC	CASGGRTYEQYF
TRBJ2-3	.	TRBV29-1	.	TGCAGCGCCGTAATTAGCACAGATACGCAGTATTTT	CSAVISTDTQYF
TRBJ2-1	.	TRBV11-2	.	TGTGCCAGCAGCTTAGATCTCGGTGAGCAGTTCTTC	CASSLDLGEQFF
TRBJ2-5	.	TRBV28	TRBD1	TGTGCCAGCAGTTTGTTGGGCAGGGGGCAGGAGACCCAGTACTTC	CASSLLGRGQETQYF
TRBJ2-5	few	TRBV7-8	TRBD2	TGTGCCAGCAGCCTACTAGGGCGGGAGGCGGGTGAGACCCAGTACTTC	CASSLLGREAGETQYF
TRBJ1-1	few	TRBV6-6	.	TGTGCCAGCAGTTACTCGATGGCAAGAGAAGCTTTCTTT	CASSYSMAREAFF
TRBJ2-1	.	TRBV7-9	.	TGTGCCAGCAGCTCTCCGGGACTCCAGTGGGGCGATGAGCAGTTCTTC	CASSSPGLQWGDEQFF
TRBJ1-3	.	TRBV7-2	.	TGTGCCAGCAGCCCAGGGGTTGCAGGTGGACCTGGAAACACCATATATTTT	CASSPGVAGGPGNTIYF
TRBJ2-3	.	TRBV7-8	TRBD2	TGTGCCAGCAGCTTAGGGGGGAATAGGCGGGGGGGTTCGTATACGCAGTATTTT	CASSLGGNRRGGSYTQYF
TRBJ2-7	.	TRBV6-4	.	TGTGCCACCCGACCAGGACAGCGGAGCTCCTACGAGCAGTACTTC	CATRPGQRSSYEQYF
TRBJ2-3	.	TRBV7-3	.	TGTGCCAGCAGCCCAAGTCATAGCTCGGATACGCAGTATTTT	CASSPSHSSDTQYF
TRBJ2-2	.	TRBV1	.	TGCACCAGCAGCAGGAGCGGGAGTGGCCGGGGAGCTGTTTTT	CTSSRSGSGRGAVF
TRBJ2-7	.	TRBV5-4	TRBD2	TGTGCCAGCAGCTTTGGGACTAGCGGCTACGAGCAGTACTTC	CASSFGTSGYEQYF
TRBJ2-7	.	TRBV30	.	TGTGCCTGGACTCGAGGCTACGAGCAGTACTTC	CAWTRGYEQYF
TRBJ2-5	.	TRBV6-5	.	TGTGCCAGCAGTTACGATGGAGGGGTGTACCAAGAGACCCAGTACTTC	CASSYDGGVYQETQYF
TRBJ1-2	few	TRBV18	TRBD1	TGTGCCAGCTCACCACGGGCCTACGGGACAGTGGACTATGGCTACACCTTC	CASSPRAYGTVDYGYTF
TRBJ2-2	.	TRBV7-9	.	TGTGCCAGCAGCTTAGGAGGTCTTGCGAACACCGGGGAGCTGTTTTTT	CASSLGGLANTGELFF
TRBJ1-6	.	TRBV6-5	.	TGTGCCAGCAGTTACTACGGAGTCTATAATTCACCCCTCCACTTT	CASSYYGVYNSPLHF
TRBJ2-4	.	TRBV7-9	TRBD1	TGTGCCAGCAGCTTCTTGGGACAGTCGAAGAAAAACATTCAGTACTTC	CASSFLGQSKKNIQYF
TRBJ1-1	few	TRBV4-3	.	TGCGCCAGCAGCCGGGCTTCGCAGAAGAACACTGAAGCTTTCTTT	CASSRASQKNTEAFF
TRBJ1-3	.	TRBV11-2	.	TGTGCCAGCAGCCAGACGCTCATGGCAGGGTCGAGAAACACCATATATTTT	CASSQTLMAGSRNTIYF
TRBJ1-1	few	TRBV6-5	.	TGTGCCAGCAGTTATTCCTACGGCACTGAAGCTTTCTTT	CASSYSYGTEAFF
TRBJ2-1	.	TRBV28	.	TGTGCCAGCCGGGTGGCTATCAATGAGCAGTTCTTC	CASRVAINEQFF
TRBJ1-3	medium-sized	TRBV5-1	TRBD1	TGCGCCAGCAGCCTGACAGGGGATCCCTCTGGAAACACCATATATTTT	CASSLTGDPSGNTIYF
TRBJ2-7	.	TRBV30	.	TGTGCCTGGACCTCGCCCCCCTCCTACGAGCAGTACTTC	CAWTSPPSYEQYF
TRBJ1-1	.	TRBV13	TRBD1	TGTGCCAGCAGCTCCCGGGACAGCCGTTCTTTCTTT	CASSSRDSRSFF
TRBJ1-1	few	TRBV4-1	.	TGCGCCAGCAGCCAAACTATCAGTTTTGCGGCTTTCTTT	CASSQTISFAAFF
TRBJ1-2	once	TRBV6-4	.	TGTGCCAGCAGCCCGACGGCGGGGGCGCAAGGAGGCTACACCTTC	CASSPTAGAQGGYTF
TRBJ1-2	.	TRBV20-1	.	TGCAGTGCTAGAGTAGGGGTTGGCTACACCTTC	CSARVGVGYTF
TRBJ1-3	.	TRBV6-4	TRBD1	TGTGCCAGCAGTGACTTCTGGGGGGAGACAGGGGGCATTGGAAACACCATATATTTT	CASSDFWGETGGIGNTIYF
TRBJ1-2	.	TRBV4-2	.	TGTGCCAGCAGCCAAGATTCGCCCCGGAACTATGGCTACACCTTC	CASSQDSPRNYGYTF
TRBJ2-2	.	TRBV30	.	TGTGCCTGGGGGGAGCCCGTCCAGCTGTTTTTT	CAWGEPVQLFF
TRBJ2-7	.	TRBV18	TRBD1	TGTGCCAGCTCGGGACAGGGCTCTGAAAACGAGCAGTACTTC	CASSGQGSENEQYF
TRBJ2-3	.	TRBV11-3	TRBD2	TGTGCCAGCAGCTTTAGCGGGGAAAGAGATACGCAGTATTTT	CASSFSGERDTQYF
TRBJ2-1	.	TRBV9	TRBD1	TGTGCCAGCAGCACCGGACAGGGTTGGAATGAGCAGTTCTTC	CASSTGQGWNEQFF
TRBJ2-1	.	TRBV27	TRBD1	TGTGCCAGCCGTTGGGGGACAGGGGGCTACAATGAGCAGTTCTTC	CASRWGTGGYNEQFF
TRBJ2-3	.	TRBV2	TRBD1	TGTGCCAGCACGCAGGACAGGCAATACACAGATACGCAGTATTTT	CASTQDRQYTDTQYF
TRBJ2-7	.	TRBV5-4	TRBD1	TGTGCCAGCAGCTTGAACCAGGGGGCTTACGAGCAGTACTTC	CASSLNQGAYEQYF
TRBJ1-3	.	TRBV9	.	TGTGCCAGCAGCGTAGCTGGAGCCTCTGGAAACACCATATATTTT	CASSVAGASGNTIYF
TRBJ2-7	.	TRBV5-1	.	TGCGCCAGCAGCTTGGCCGCCTACTACGAGCAGTACTTC	CASSLAAYYEQYF
TRBJ2-3	once	TRBV27	.	TGTGCCAGCAGTTTCGGACAGCCGACGATAGATACGCAGTATTTT	CASSFGQPTIDTQYF